This TCR beta chain was identified in a study of regulatory T cells in long-lasting Graves disease. The time point denotes: persistent/refractory GD, antithyroid drugs over 5 years with positive TRAb. RNA extracted from PBMCs served as the sequencing template. According to the study, TCR beta libraries were built with iRepertoire HTBI primers and CDR3-region Arm-PCR. TCRdb re-derived calls from the multiplex PCR reads in MiXCR, one entry per CDR3 protein. The repertoire holds 400,000 to 450,000 distinct CDR3 sequences, with around a quarter as singletons. The germline gives CDR1 DFQATT, CDR2 SNEGSKA (reference sequence). Trimming took off 2 bases at V and 2 bases at J, with 13 bases between the two ends. The CDR3 extends over 14 amino acids.

The receptor was derived from a female donor with Graves disease. Sequencing used peripheral blood mononuclear cells (PBMCs), obtained when the disease was refractory, from a patient treated with antithyroid drugs. The gene calls are TRBV20-1 and TRBJ2-7; tentatively, D is TRBD2 (6 bases). The CDR3 loop reads CSARSEGGPYEQYF. DNA for the CDR3: TGCAGTGCTAGATCCGAGGGAGGCCCCTACGAGCAGTACTTC.